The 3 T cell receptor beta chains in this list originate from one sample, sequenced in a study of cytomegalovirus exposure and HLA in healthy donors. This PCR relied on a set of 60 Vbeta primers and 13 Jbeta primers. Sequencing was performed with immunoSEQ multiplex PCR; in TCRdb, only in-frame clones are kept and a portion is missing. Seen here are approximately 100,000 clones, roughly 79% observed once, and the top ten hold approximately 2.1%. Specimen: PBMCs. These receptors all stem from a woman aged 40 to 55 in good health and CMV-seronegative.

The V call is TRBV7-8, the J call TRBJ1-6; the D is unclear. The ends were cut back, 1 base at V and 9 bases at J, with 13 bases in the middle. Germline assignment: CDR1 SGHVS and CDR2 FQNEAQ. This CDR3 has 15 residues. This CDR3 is CASSLERATGSPLHF. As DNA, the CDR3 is TGTGCCAGCAGCTTAGAGAGAGCGACCGGTTCACCCCTCCACTTT.

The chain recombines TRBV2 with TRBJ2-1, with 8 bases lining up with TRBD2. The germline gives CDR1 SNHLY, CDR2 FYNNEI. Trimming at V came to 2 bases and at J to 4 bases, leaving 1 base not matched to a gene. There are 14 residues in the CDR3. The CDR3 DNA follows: TGTGCCAGCAGTGAAATAGCGGGGTACAATGAGCAGTTCTTC. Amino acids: CASSEIAGYNEQFF.

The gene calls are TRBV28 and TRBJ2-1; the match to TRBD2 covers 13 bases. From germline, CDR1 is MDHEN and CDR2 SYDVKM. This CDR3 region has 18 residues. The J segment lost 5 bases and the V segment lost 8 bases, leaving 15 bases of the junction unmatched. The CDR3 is CASGGGLAGVMGNNEQFF. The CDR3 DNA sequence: TGTGCCAGCGGGGGTGGACTAGCGGGAGTAATGGGGAACAATGAGCAGTTCTTC.